Below are 29 T cell receptor beta chains sequenced from a single sample in a study of blood T cell repertoires in COVID-19. Assay used: immunoSEQ multiplex PCR; TCRdb lists only in-frame clones, some missing. The sample gives hundreds of thousands of clones, roughly nine tenths of which show up once; 3% to 3.5% is in the top ten. Sequencing was performed on PBMCs or T cells enriched from blood (not recorded which). These receptors all stem from a woman aged 50 to 65 in a cohort exposed to, infected with or recovered from COVID-19 (not recorded which).

The chain joins TRBV4-1 to TRBJ2-5; 8 bases are a match to TRBD2. The V and J ends lost 1 base and 1 base, in that order; junction bases with no gene match: 11. Germline CDR1 MGHRA, CDR2 YSYEKL. CDR3 length: 18 residues. The CDR3 is CASSQGVVRGGLQETQYF. For the CDR3, the DNA is TGCGCCAGCAGCCAAGGGGTCGTGCGCGGGGGGCTCCAAGAGACCCAGTACTTC.

CDR3 bases: TGTGCCAGCAGCTTGGGCAGGGCCGTTATTCAAGAGACCCAGTACTTC. Amino acids: CASSLGRAVIQETQYF. This chain connects TRBV5-4 to TRBJ2-5, with a weak D call TRBD1 (5 bases). The CDR3 totals 16 residues. Per germline, CDR1 SGHNT and CDR2 YYREEE (reference sequence). Deletions cut 0 bases from V and 2 bases from J, with 14 bases between. Full variable domain (remainder filled in from reference TRBV5-4 and TRBJ2-5): ETGVTQSPTHLIKTRGQQVTLRCSSQSGHNTVSWYQQALGQGPQFIFQYYREEENGRGNFPPRFSGLQFPNYSSELNVNALELDDSALYLCASSLGRAVIQETQYFGPGTRLLVL.

The chain joins TRBV15 to TRBJ1-2; a possible D gene is TRBD1 (6 bases). The germline V and J ends were trimmed by 1 base and 6 bases, with 18 bases remaining between them. The CDR3 extends over 16 amino acids. Germline CDR1 LNHNV, CDR2 YYDKDF (reference sequence). CDR3 residues: CATSRVLAGEGHGYTF. In DNA form, the CDR3 reads TGTGCCACCAGCAGAGTTTTGGCAGGGGAAGGTCATGGCTACACCTTC.

This sequence joins TRBV28 and TRBJ2-3; TRBD1 matches at 7 bases. The trim removed 5 bases at V and 5 bases at J, leaving 7 bases unmatched. The CDR3 contains 14 residues. The germline gives CDR1 MDHEN, CDR2 SYDVKM. This CDR3 reads CASSAPGQKDTQYF. The CDR3 nucleotides read TGTGCCAGCAGTGCTCCGGGACAGAAAGATACGCAGTATTTT.

The chain carries TRBV6-5 and TRBJ2-7; 7 bases match TRBD2. CDR1 and CDR2 (germline): MNHEY, SVGAGI. The ends lost 1 base at V and 2 bases at J; junction bases unmatched: 2. The CDR3 length is 14 residues. The CDR3 here is CASSYLRGAYEQYF. Written as DNA, the CDR3 is TGTGCCAGCAGTTACTTACGGGGGGCCTACGAGCAGTACTTC.

The chain joins TRBV5-8 to TRBJ2-1, with TRBD1 as a possible D gene (7 bases). Germline V CDR1 and CDR2: SGHTS, YDEGEE. This CDR3 region has 13 residues. Deletions cut 4 bases from V and 10 bases from J, with 15 bases between. CDR3 coding DNA: TGTGCCAGCAGCCCCCCCCAGGGGGGCGAGCAGTTCTTC. Encoded protein: CASSPPQGGEQFF.

The V call is TRBV7-3, the J call TRBJ2-2, with unresolved D. The germline CDR1 and CDR2 sequences are SGHTA and FQGTGA. V lost 2 bases to trimming and J lost 0 bases, with 4 bases between them. This CDR3 has 14 residues. CDR3 nucleotides: TGTGCCAGCAGCTTATATTCGAACACCGGGGAGCTGTTTTTT. This sequence encodes CASSLYSNTGELFF. Full variable domain (rest looked up from reference TRBV7-3 and TRBJ2-2): GAGVSQTPSNKVTEKGKYVELRCDPISGHTALYWYRQSLGQGPEFLIYFQGTGAADDSGLPNDRFFAVRPEGSVSTLKIQRTERGDSAVYLCASSLYSNTGELFFGEGSRLTVL.

The chain uses TRBV15 and TRBJ1-4; no reliable D call. The CDR3 totals 13 residues. Trimming stripped 5 bases from V and 7 bases from J, with 11 bases between. CDR1 is LNHNV, CDR2 YYDKDF, per germline (reference sequence). The CDR3 DNA reads TGTGCCACCAGCCGCAGCGGGGTTGAAAAACTGTTTTTT. Encoded protein: CATSRSGVEKLFF.

This chain joins TRBV5-1 and TRBJ2-7; D is possibly TRBD2 (6 bases). V lost 2 bases and J 9 bases, leaving 15 bases between the germline ends. The CDR3 sequence is 13 residues long. The germline CDR1 and CDR2 sequences are SGHRS and YFSETQ. CDR3 in amino acids: CASSLGGSEGQYF. The CDR3 DNA reads as TGCGCCAGCAGCTTAGGAGGATCGGAGGGGCAGTACTTC.

There are a few counts of this clone. The CDR3 coding sequence is TGTGCCAGCAGCCCACAGGGGCGACCCGAAAAACTGTTTTTT. Amino acids: CASSPQGRPEKLFF. The V call is TRBV6-5, the J call TRBJ1-4; TRBD1 agrees at 7 bases. With V trimmed by 6 bases and J by 8 bases, 9 bases remained unmatched. The CDR3 is 14 amino acids. Germline lookup yields CDR1 MNHEY and CDR2 SVGAGI.

The rearrangement joins TRBV3-1 (or the pseudogene TRBV3-2) to TRBJ1-1; D is perhaps TRBD1 (5 bases). This CDR3 is built from 14 residues. The germline V and J ends were trimmed by 0 bases and 7 bases, with 12 bases remaining between them. Germline CDR1 and CDR2: LGHDT and YNNKEL (reference sequence). As DNA, the CDR3 is TGTGCCAGCAGCCAAGATGAGGCAGGGTTTGAAGCTTTCTTT. Amino acids: CASSQDEAGFEAFF.

The chain combines TRBV7-9 with TRBJ1-2; 9 bases align to TRBD1. Germline values: CDR1 SEHNR, CDR2 FQNEAQ (reference sequence). The ends lost 4 bases at V and 6 bases at J; junction bases unmatched: 9. This CDR3 comprises 15 residues. The CDR3, as DNA: TGTGCCAGCAGCTCGTTTGGACAGGGGCTGGATGGCTACACCTTC. Its translation: CASSSFGQGLDGYTF.

The chain employs TRBV7-2 and TRBJ1-6; D is ambiguous. Trimming took 2 bases from V and 5 from J, leaving 10 bases between them. This CDR3 comprises 15 residues. Germline values: CDR1 SGHTA, CDR2 FQGNSA. The CDR3: CASSLLVQNNSPLHF. The CDR3 bases are TGTGCCAGCAGCTTACTTGTACAGAATAATTCACCCCTCCACTTT.

The rearrangement joins TRBV5-1 to TRBJ1-1; 11 nucleotides match TRBD1. V dropped 4 bases and J dropped 4; count of bases not matched to a gene: 3. Germline V gives CDR1 SGHRS, CDR2 YFSETQ. CDR3 length equals 14 residues. The CDR3 nucleotides read TGCGCCAGCAGCACCGGACAGGGGGCCACTGAAGCTTTCTTT. Translating it yields CASSTGQGATEAFF. Complete variable domain (other parts from reference TRBV5-1 and TRBJ1-1): KAGVTQTPRYLIKTRGQQVTLSCSPISGHRSVSWYQQTPGQGLQFLFEYFSETQRNKGNFPGRFSGRQFSNSRSEMNVSTLELGDSALYLCASSTGQGATEAFFGQGTRLTVV.

The J gene is TRBJ2-2, the V gene TRBV7-9; no reliable D call. Germline CDR1 and CDR2: SEHNR and FQNEAQ (reference sequence). The CDR3 spans 14 residues. The V end lost 2 bases, the J end lost 7 bases, and 11 bases lay between the germline ends. The CDR3, as DNA: TGTGCCAGCAGCTTACGTACGGTAATCGGGGAGCTGTTTTTT. It specifies CASSLRTVIGELFF.

The chain couples TRBV4-1 to TRBJ2-4; TRBD2 aligns across 8 bases. CDR3 length: 19 residues. The junction had 12 bases not matched to a gene; V was cut back by 2 bases and J by 0 bases. Germline V gene data show CDR1 as MGHRA and CDR2 as YSYEKL. CDR3 residues: CASSQLTSGGGLAKNIQYF. CDR3 in DNA: TGCGCCAGCAGCCAACTAACCAGCGGGGGCGGTCTAGCCAAAAACATTCAGTACTTC.

The V gene is TRBV2, the J gene TRBJ2-6; 8 positions agree with TRBD1. The trim removed 6 bases at V and 4 bases at J, leaving 14 bases unmatched. The CDR3 runs 18 residues. Germline CDR1 reads SNHLY; CDR2 reads FYNNEI. The CDR3 sequence is CASRIRDRLLSGANVLTF. The CDR3 nucleotides read TGTGCCAGCAGGATCCGGGACAGGCTCCTTTCCGGGGCCAACGTCCTGACTTTC.

As concerns this clone: A read error may account for a junction end that differs from germline. This chain joins TRBV2 and TRBJ1-6; D gene unclear. CDR3 length equals 15 residues. Germline V gives CDR1 SNHLY, CDR2 FYNNEI. CDR3 sequence: CASSKLDTYISPLHF. As DNA, the CDR3 is TGTGCCAGCAGCAAACTTGACACGTATATTTCACCCCTCCACTTT.

The gene calls are TRBV11-1 and TRBJ1-2; 9 bases agree with TRBD1. This CDR3 spans 16 amino acids. Germline-derived CDR1 and CDR2 are SGHAT and FQDESV (reference sequence). With V trimmed by 0 bases and J by 8 bases, 10 bases remained unmatched. The CDR3, as DNA: TGTGCCAGCAGCTTAGCGGCGGACGGGACAGGGAAGGGCTACACCTTC. It encodes CASSLAADGTGKGYTF.

V gene TRBV18 combines with J gene TRBJ1-1; D unclear. Germline V gene lookup returns CDR1 KGHSH and CDR2 LQKENI. Between the trimmed V and J ends, which lost 5 bases and 1 base, there was a span of 8 bases. The length of the CDR3 is 13 residues. CDR3 amino acids: CASSESQNTEAFF. CDR3 DNA sequence: TGTGCCAGCTCAGAAAGCCAGAACACTGAAGCTTTCTTT.

V and J are TRBV3-1 (or the pseudogene TRBV3-2) and TRBJ2-1, with 12 bases fitting TRBD2. V trimming: 4 bases; J trimming: 2 bases; junction bases outside the gene matches: 3. The V gene's germline CDR1 is LGHDT and CDR2 YNNKEL (reference sequence). The CDR3 runs 16 residues. As DNA, the CDR3 is TGTGCCAGCAGCCGTAGGACTAGCGGGGCCTACAATGAGCAGTTCTTC. Its protein is CASSRRTSGAYNEQFF.

This clone is a singleton in its sample. V gene TRBV4-2 combines with J gene TRBJ1-1; the D gene is possibly TRBD1 (5 bases). CDR1 LGHNA and CDR2 YNFKEQ come from the germline V gene. The CDR3 loop spans 16 amino acids. The V gene lost 1 base and the J gene lost 0 bases, with 12 bases spanning the gap. The CDR3 sequence is CASSQASGEVNTEAFF. The CDR3 DNA sequence: TGTGCCAGCAGCCAAGCTTCGGGGGAAGTGAACACTGAAGCTTTCTTT.

The J gene is TRBJ1-4, the V gene TRBV5-1; 7 nucleotides line up with TRBD1. The CDR3 contains 16 residues. CDR1 and CDR2 from the germline V gene are SGHRS and YFSETQ. The ends lost 3 bases at V and 7 bases at J; junction bases unmatched: 12. CDR3 coding DNA: TGCGCCAGCAGCTCCCAGTTGAGGGGGCGGGGTGAAAAACTGTTTTTT. The encoded protein is CASSSQLRGRGEKLFF.

J is TRBJ2-3 and V is TRBV18, with 9 nucleotides matching TRBD1. CDR1 and CDR2 (germline): KGHSH, LQKENI. CDR3 size: 15 residues. After removal of 6 bases from V and 3 bases from J, the junction contained 7 bases not matched to a gene. The CDR3 DNA sequence: TGTGCCAGCTCTCGTGACAGGGGGGGTACAGATACGCAGTATTTT. Protein product: CASSRDRGGTDTQYF.

The rearrangement links TRBV5-1 to TRBJ2-2; perhaps TRBD2 as D (5 bases). V was clipped by 0 bases and J by 3 bases, with 15 bases between them. CDR1 SGHRS and CDR2 YFSETQ come from the germline V gene. The CDR3 is 17 amino acids. CDR3 sequence (DNA): TGCGCCAGCAGCTTGGGCCCCCGATCCGGGGACACCGGGGAGCTGTTTTTT. Its protein is CASSLGPRSGDTGELFF. Drawing the rest from reference TRBV5-1 and TRBJ2-2, the complete variable domain is KAGVTQTPRYLIKTRGQQVTLSCSPISGHRSVSWYQQTPGQGLQFLFEYFSETQRNKGNFPGRFSGRQFSNSRSEMNVSTLELGDSALYLCASSLGPRSGDTGELFFGEGSRLTVL.

The rearrangement links TRBV2 to TRBJ1-6; D call uncertain. The CDR3 has 15 amino acids. V was cut by 4 bases and J by 7 bases, with 14 bases left in between. Germline V gene data show CDR1 as SNHLY and CDR2 as FYNNEI. This CDR3 is CASSGGGIGNSPLHF. The DNA of the CDR3 is TGTGCCAGCAGTGGCGGAGGGATCGGGAATTCACCCCTCCACTTT.

CDR3 region: CASRLGGVYGYTF. The CDR3 bases are TGTGCCAGTCGCCTCGGGGGGGTGTATGGCTACACCTTC. V usage is TRBV19 and J usage is TRBJ1-2; tentative D call: TRBD1 (5 bases). CDR1 and CDR2 (germline): LNHDA, SQIVND (reference sequence). V was trimmed by 8 bases and J by 5 bases, leaving 15 bases between them. There are 13 residues in the CDR3.

The rearrangement links TRBV9 to TRBJ1-6; D is unresolved. Trimming took off 4 bases at V and 9 bases at J, with 14 bases between the two ends. The CDR3 consists of 14 residues. Germline V gene data show CDR1 as SGDLS and CDR2 as YYNGEE. CDR3 nucleotide sequence: TGTGCCAGCAGCCCCCCCACTCCCGCTTCACCCCTCCACTTT. This translates into CASSPPTPASPLHF.

The rearrangement uses TRBV11-1 and TRBJ2-3; D perhaps matches TRBD1 (6 bases). The CDR3 consists of 15 residues. Germline CDR1 SGHAT, CDR2 FQDESV (reference sequence). Trimming shortened V by 5 bases and J by 1 base, and 13 bases separated the two germline ends. CDR3 DNA sequence: TGTGCCAGCAGCCGCGTACAGGGAGGCACAGATACGCAGTATTTT. Protein sequence: CASSRVQGGTDTQYF.